Each of the 7 T cell receptor beta chains below was sequenced from the same sample in a study of T cell responses to AZD1222 COVID-19 vaccine. Profiled with immunoSEQ multiplex PCR; TCRdb holds only in-frame clones, not every one. The sample consists of around 100,000 clones, over 80% of them appearing once. The starting material was peripheral blood, obtained on day 0 of AZD1222 vaccination. The receptor set was obtained from an adult in good health.

This clone was seen just once. J is TRBJ2-3 and V is TRBV11-3; D perhaps matches TRBD2 (6 bases). This CDR3 is built from 14 residues. Trimming removed 5 bases from V and 1 base from J, with 10 bases in between. CDR1 SGHNT and CDR2 YENEEA come from the germline V gene. This CDR3 reads CASSIGTGTDTQYF. In DNA form, the CDR3 reads TGTGCCAGCAGCATCGGGACTGGCACAGATACGCAGTATTTT.

The chain links TRBV27 to TRBJ1-5; 9 bases are shared with TRBD1. The CDR3 runs 15 residues. Trimming took 6 bases from V and 7 from J; bases not matched to a gene: 10. From germline, CDR1 is MNHEY and CDR2 SMNVEV (reference sequence). The CDR3 reads CASREDRGSWQPQHF. CDR3 bases: TGTGCCAGCAGGGAGGACAGGGGATCATGGCAGCCCCAGCATTTT.

The chain carries TRBV6-2 or TRBV6-3 and TRBJ2-2, with TRBD2 matching 12 bases. V shed 2 bases, J shed 0 bases, and the junction held 10 bases outside the gene matches. The CDR3 length is 20 residues. CDR1 is MNHEY and CDR2 is SVGEGT in the germline V gene. CDR3 nucleotide sequence: TGTGCCAGCAGTTACGAAAGACTAGCGGGGGCCATCGCGAACACCGGGGAGCTGTTTTTT. Translated: CASSYERLAGAIANTGELFF.

This chain links TRBV27 with TRBJ1-1; D gene uncertain. The ends were cut back, 5 bases at V and 6 bases at J, with 19 bases in the middle. The CDR3 loop spans 15 amino acids. CDR1 is MNHEY and CDR2 is SMNVEV in the germline V gene (reference sequence). The CDR3 sequence is CASSPGGSGGSEAFF. The CDR3 DNA follows: TGTGCCAGCAGTCCCGGAGGGTCAGGAGGGTCTGAAGCTTTCTTT.

The gene calls are TRBV7-3 and TRBJ2-3; 9 positions agree with TRBD1. CDR3 size: 17 residues. J lost 3 bases, V lost 6 bases, and 13 bases had no gene match. The germline V gene encodes CDR1 SGHTA and CDR2 FQGTGA. The DNA of the CDR3 is TGTGCCAGCAGACCCGAAACAGGGGGCATCCAAACAGATACGCAGTATTTT. Amino acids: CASRPETGGIQTDTQYF.

The genes are TRBV6-1 and TRBJ2-7; D not certain. The ends were cut back, 3 bases at V and 4 bases at J, with 7 bases in the middle. Germline V gene data show CDR1 as MNHNS and CDR2 as SASEGT. The CDR3 is 12 residues long. In DNA, the CDR3 is TGTGCCAGCAGTGAGTCCGGGTACGAGCAGTACTTC. Protein product: CASSESGYEQYF.

This chain uses TRBV27 with TRBJ1-2, with a weak D call TRBD1 (5 bases). Germline CDR1 and CDR2: MNHEY and SMNVEV (reference sequence). The CDR3 loop spans 14 amino acids. With 0 bases removed from V and 5 bases from J, the gap between germline ends came to 10 bases. The CDR3 DNA reads as TGTGCCAGCAGTTTATCAGGGGCGAAATATGGCTACACCTTC. It is translated as CASSLSGAKYGYTF.